These T cell receptor beta chains were read from a single sample in a study of CD8+CD57+ T cells in acquired aplastic anemia. TCRdb fed the reads into MiXCR, producing one record per CDR3 protein. The sample has under 200,000 distinct CDR3 sequences; 40% to 60% are singletons. The sample consisted of sorted CD4+, CD8+, or CD8+CD57+ T cells (not recorded which) from PBMCs. Receptor source: a human donor with aplastic anemia. The CDR3 runs from the conserved cysteine through the conserved F or W. A D gene is named only where the DNA matches it firmly. Some rows mark clone size as missing; the rest say once, few, many or name a class of expanded clone.

D gene	clone size	CDR3 length	V gene	J gene	CDR3 DNA	CDR3 protein
TRBD1	many	15	TRBV19	TRBJ1-1	TGTGCCAGTAAAGAACGCGGGACAGTGAACACTGAAGCTTTCTTT	CASKERGTVNTEAFF
NA	many	13	TRBV9	TRBJ2-2	TGTGCCAGCAGCGTAGAATTGACCGGGGAGCTGTTTTTT	CASSVELTGELFF
TRBD2	many	14	TRBV29-1	TRBJ2-7	TGCAGCGCCCTAGGGAGGGACGGCCTCTACGAGCAGTACTTC	CSALGRDGLYEQYF
NA	NA	12	TRBV7-3	TRBJ2-5	TGTGCCAGCAGCTCTACTGGTGAGACCCAGTACTTC	CASSSTGETQYF
NA	few	17	TRBV11-1	TRBJ2-2	TGTGCCAGCGGCCCGGGGACGGCAGGGGAACACACCGGGGAGCTGCTTTTT	CASGPGTAGEHTGELLF
TRBD1	NA	16	TRBV10-2	TRBJ2-1	TGCGCCAGCAGGGAGGCGACGGGACAGGGGGTAAATGAGCAGTTCTTC	CASREATGQGVNEQFF
NA	once	11	TRBV7-2	TRBJ2-4	TGTGCCAGCAGCTTAGCTGGCATTCAGTACTTC	CASSLAGIQYF
NA	NA	12	TRBV24-1	TRBJ1-2	TGTGCCACCAGTGTTGGAAACTATGGCTACACCTTC	CATSVGNYGYTF
NA	NA	13	TRBV5-1	TRBJ2-2	TGCGCCAGCAAGGGATCTAACACCGGGGAGCTGTTTTTT	CASKGSNTGELFF
TRBD1	many	17	TRBV13	TRBJ1-2	TGTGCCAGCAGCCCACCGGGACAGGGACCGACCTCACAGGGCTACACCTTC	CASSPPGQGPTSQGYTF
NA	NA	13	TRBV2	TRBJ2-7	TGTGCCATCAGTGAGGGGAGAACCTACGAGCAGTACTTC	CAISEGRTYEQYF
NA	many	12	TRBV6-6	TRBJ2-2	TGTGCCAGCAGTTATTCGGCCGGGGAGCTGTTTTTT	CASSYSAGELFF
NA	many	15	TRBV13	TRBJ2-7	TGTGCCAGCAGCTTAGGTATGGACTGGACTTACGAGCAGTACTTC	CASSLGMDWTYEQYF
NA	NA	16	TRBV15	TRBJ1-4	TGTGCCACCAGCAGAGATCTAAGGGGGGCGAGTGGAAAACTGTTTTTT	CATSRDLRGASGKLFF
NA	many	13	TRBV19	TRBJ1-1	TGTGCCAGTAGTACACAGGGAGGCGGTGAAGCTTTCTTT	CASSTQGGGEAFF
NA	many	18	TRBV4-3	TRBJ1-1	TGCGCCAGCAGCCCGGGTGGGGGGCGCTCTTCCATGAACACTGAAGCTTTCTTT	CASSPGGGRSSMNTEAFF
TRBD1	NA	15	TRBV5-1	TRBJ2-2	TGCGCCAGCAGCTTGGTAACAGGGGGCCCCGGGGAGCTGTTTTTT	CASSLVTGGPGELFF
NA	many	14	TRBV29-1	TRBJ1-5	TGCAGCGTGGGGACCGCCCGAAACAATCAGCCCCAGCATTTT	CSVGTARNNQPQHF
TRBD2	NA	13	TRBV20-1	TRBJ2-6	TGCAGTGCTAGAGAGTTGGGGGAGGGCACTGAAGCTTTC	CSARELGEGTEAF
NA	NA	14	TRBV20-1	TRBJ2-7	TGCAGTGCTAGAGATCGTAGGACAACCTACGAGCAGTACTTC	CSARDRRTTYEQYF
TRBD2	NA	16	TRBV20-1	TRBJ2-1	TGCAGTGCTAGAGATTGGACTAGCGGGGATTTCGATGAGCAGTTCTTC	CSARDWTSGDFDEQFF
TRBD2	NA	15	TRBV20-1	TRBJ2-1	TGCAGTGCTAGAGAAACGGGGGGGCCCTACAATGAGCAGTTCTTC	CSARETGGPYNEQFF
TRBD1	NA	15	TRBV29-1	TRBJ1-2	TGCAGCGCCCGCAGCGTACAGGGGGGGACCTATGGCTACACCTTC	CSARSVQGGTYGYTF
NA	many	15	TRBV12-3/TRBV12-4	TRBJ1-6	TGTGCCAGCAGTACTGGACGGTATAATAATTCACCCCTCCACTTT	CASSTGRYNNSPLHF
NA	NA	16	TRBV7-3	TRBJ2-7	TGTGCCAGCAGCATGTGGGCGGGGGCCCCTCCTTACGAGCAGTACTTC	CASSMWAGAPPYEQYF
NA	many	15	TRBV19	TRBJ1-5	TGTGCCAGTAGTATGATTAGGGCAGAGAATCAGCCCCAGCATTTT	CASSMIRAENQPQHF